Sequencing of this T cell receptor beta chain was carried out in a study of identical twins. One entry per CDR3 protein results from TCRdb running MiXCR on the 5' RACE reads. This sample has approximately 490,000 distinct CDR3 sequences, with under 25% found just once. V was trimmed by 0 bases and J by 6 bases, leaving 18 bases between them. Germline CDR1 and CDR2: DFQATT and SNEGSKA (reference sequence). This CDR3 is 16 amino acids long. These records were also assigned to another study, of yellow fever vaccine responses in identical twins. That study adds: Twins' vaccine T cell response reportedly gave the appearance of partial convergence and partial personalization.

The clonotype comes from a woman under 30 in good health. The chain joins TRBV20-1 to TRBJ1-5, with D perhaps TRBD1 (5 bases). The sequenced material came from CD4+ T cells sorted from blood. This CDR3 reads CSARDSQGGSGQPQHF. The CDR3 bases are TGCAGTGCTAGAGATAGCCAGGGAGGTTCTGGTCAGCCCCAGCATTTT.